Shown below are 3 T cell receptor beta chains from a single sample sequenced in a study of cytomegalovirus exposure and HLA in healthy donors. The primer mix had 60 Vbeta and 13 Jbeta primers. Produced via immunoSEQ multiplex PCR; TCRdb's table is partial and in-frame only. The clone table shows 150,000 or so clones, with the ten largest holding roughly 1.3%. Sequenced input: PBMCs. The receptors derive from a woman in her sixties in good health and CMV-seronegative.

V and J are TRBV29-1 and TRBJ1-3; D gene ambiguous. The CDR3 consists of 15 residues. The germline V gene has CDR1 SQVTM and CDR2 ANQGSEA. V dropped 5 bases and J dropped 0 bases, with 14 bases sitting between them. The CDR3 DNA sequence: TGCAGCGTTTCATCAGGTTCTTCCTCTGGAAACACCATATATTTT. Its protein is CSVSSGSSSGNTIYF. Together with reference TRBV29-1 and TRBJ1-3, the CDR3 gives the full variable domain: SAVISQKPSRDICQRGTSLTIQCQVDSQVTMMFWYRQQPGQSLTLIATANQGSEATYESGFVIDKFPISRPNLTFSTLTVSNMSPEDSSIYLCSVSSGSSSGNTIYFGEGSWLTVV.

CDR3 DNA sequence: TGTGCCAGCTCAAAAGGACAGGTTCAAGAGACCCAGTACTTC. This encodes CASSKGQVQETQYF. The J gene is TRBJ2-5, the V gene TRBV18, with 7 bases aligning to TRBD1. The germline gives CDR1 KGHSH, CDR2 LQKENI. The V gene end was trimmed by 5 bases and the J gene end by 2 bases; junction bases not matched to a gene: 5. The CDR3 contains 14 residues.

The gene calls are TRBV25-1 and TRBJ1-4; D is possibly TRBD1 (5 bases). This CDR3 spans 14 amino acids. With 7 bases removed from V and 2 bases from J, the gap between germline ends came to 11 bases. In germline, CDR1 is MGHDK, CDR2 SYGVNS. The CDR3 region is CASKRTGTNEKLFF. CDR3 DNA sequence: TGTGCCAGCAAGAGAACAGGCACTAATGAAAAACTGTTTTTT.